Sequencing of this T cell receptor (beta chain) was carried out in a study of post-analysis software for immune sequencing data. The CDR3 consists of 15 residues. V lost 3 bases and J lost 0, with 11 bases in between. CDR1 is SGHRS and CDR2 is YFSETQ in the germline V gene. Every TCR beta cDNA library bore unique molecular identifiers. A single record per CDR3 protein comes from TCRdb applying MiXCR to the PCR reads. Of 250,000 to 300,000 distinct CDR3 sequences listed, 30% to 45% are singletons. Study observations and caveats: Relative to controls, patients had a few TRBV segments at higher frequency, with TRBV5-6, TRBV5-1 and TRBV20-1 among these.

To note about this clonotype: What it binds is unknown.

This chain joins TRBV5-1 and TRBJ2-3, with D hard to call. Source material: blood. The sequence was collected from a girl under 18 with multiple sclerosis. This CDR3 reads CASSWIITSTDTQYF. DNA for the CDR3: TGCGCCAGCAGCTGGATAATAACTAGCACAGATACGCAGTATTTT.